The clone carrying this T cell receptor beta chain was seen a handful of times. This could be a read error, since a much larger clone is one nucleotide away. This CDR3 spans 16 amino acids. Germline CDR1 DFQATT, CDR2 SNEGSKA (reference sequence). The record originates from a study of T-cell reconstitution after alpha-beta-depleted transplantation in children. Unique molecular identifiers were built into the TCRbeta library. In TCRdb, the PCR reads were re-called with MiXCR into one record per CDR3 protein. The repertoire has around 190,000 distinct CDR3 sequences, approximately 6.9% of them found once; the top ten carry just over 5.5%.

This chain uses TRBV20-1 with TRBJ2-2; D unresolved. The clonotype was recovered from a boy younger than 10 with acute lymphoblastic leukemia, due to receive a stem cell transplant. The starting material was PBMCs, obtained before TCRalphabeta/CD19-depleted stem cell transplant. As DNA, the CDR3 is TGCTGTGCTAGAGATACACGGTCCGCGAACACCGGGGAGCTGTTTTTT. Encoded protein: CCARDTRSANTGELFF.